This T cell receptor beta chain was documented in a study of shared clonotypes between healthy human individuals (dated by TCRdb to 2019 to 2021). Regarding the complete study: Three men and a couple of women, aged 18 to 49 years, made up the cohort. Per donor, three plates each were used for CD4 naive and CD4 memory, two for CD8 naive, and one for CD8 memory. To estimate repertoire size and how much clonotype sharing occurs between individuals, the study deeply sequenced the blood TCR repertoires of five healthy adults. To increase sequencing depth and limit assay-specific biases, different laboratories used diverse techniques to prepare libraries and sequence TCR repertoires. Between about 0.94 and 8.9 billion PBMCs per donor were obtained by leukapheresis.

Note on this clone: The antigen it recognizes is unknown. No quality values exist for individual bases; no much larger clone is one base distant.

Overall study outcomes, separate from this receptor: Approximately 5% of naive CD4, 3.5% of naive CD8, 2% to 2.5% of memory CD4, and about 0.4% of memory CD8 clonotypes were shared across several donors. The small number of donors limited the genetic and exposure-history diversity represented. Sampling was limited to blood, and TCR repertoires in tissue likely differ from TCR repertoires in blood. Compared with non-shared clonotypes, clonotypes shared by all four sorted-subset donors had higher generation probabilities. Pairwise subsampling led to the expectation that sequencing depth would affect the degree of clonotype sharing among donors. Larger estimated clonotype richness was generally found for naive subsets than for memory subsets. Incomplete sequencing was indicated by rarefaction of sorted-subset datasets, despite the large sequencing depth.

TCR CDR3 regions were amplified from genomic DNA by multiplex PCR using the deep immunoSEQ assay. Extracted genomic DNA from each cell subset was distributed evenly across all wells of several immunoSEQ 96-well plates, and each plate was treated as a replicate. Each replicate PCR for sorted subsets received about 220 ng genomic DNA, equal to tens of thousands of T cell genomes. The purified libraries were quantified using a Qubit 3.0 fluorometer, sized with a Bioanalyzer 2100, and then quantified again using the KAPA Library Quantification kit. Every immunoSEQ 96-well plate was sequenced on a dedicated single-read 150-cycle Illumina NextSeq 550 flow cell. On the authors' methods: Because the immunoSEQ output held only junctional sequences and lacked quality scores, the filtering could not match the filtering applied to full-length reads. Sequences were annotated with PyIR, a Python wrapper for IgBLAST v1.9, and V/J genes and CDR3 were assigned using IMGT germline references. Any read was removed if the V/J assignment was weak (E-value above 1e-6), the CDR3 was missing, or the read contained stop codons, out-of-frame junctions, or ambiguous translated residues. V3J clonotypes were defined as sequences sharing the same inferred V gene, J gene, and CDR3 amino acid sequence. To compute the percentage overlap between repertoires, the number of shared unique clonotypes was divided by the size of the smaller repertoire. RTK rarefaction, the Chao1 estimator, and Recon v2.1 estimates of unobserved clonotypes were used to assess repertoire richness. For all TCRbeta clonotypes obtained by the gDNA method from a handful of donors, generation probabilities were computed with OLGA. TCRdb retrieved this table from immuneACCESS and kept in-frame rearrangements only. Not all clones are present; in checked studies, unresolved V genes account for under half, and no reason is known for the remainder. V and J calls and clone size are as listed in that table; D and trimming were resolved from the DNA. The sample table records under 1,100,000 clones; around 78% of these occur just once. The top ten clones comprise around 0.6% of the sample.

The donors were healthy, HIV-negative adults who had no recently reported acute infections or vaccinations. Every donor was a Caucasian adult living in Nashville, Tennessee, USA. CD4+ T cells were enriched through magnetic negative selection, after which naive cells were positively selected on CD45RA and the remaining negative fraction served as the memory subset. Blood was obtained by leukapheresis, after which PBMCs were separated by Ficoll-Histopaque density gradient centrifugation and cryopreserved in liquid nitrogen vapor phase. Purity and quantity of every magnetically sorted T cell population were checked by analytical flow cytometry. From each sorted fraction, genomic DNA was isolated and quantified by UV absorbance on a Nanodrop 2000c. This TCR was sampled from a man younger than 30 in good health. Some clones in this sample may be carry-over from other donors' samples. The material sequenced was memory CD4+ T cells from PBMCs. The intended sense of this specimen's cell subset or site label: CD45RA-negative fraction.

The encoded CDR3 is CASRQKTGSGGNTIYF. The DNA is TGTGCCAGCAGACAAAAGACAGGATCGGGAGGAAACACCATATATTTT. This chain joins TRBV6-6 to TRBJ1-3, with a weak D call of TRBD1 (6 bases match). The CDR3 goes from the cysteine to the phenylalanine over 16 residues. Here the CDR3 DNA is all that survives: 48 bases in frame from base 1. CDR1 MNHNY and CDR2 SVGAGI are derived from the germline V gene (reference sequence). Cut back by 6 bases and 4 bases, the V and J ends lie 19 bases apart.